This entry lists 17 T cell receptor beta chains sequenced from one sample in a study of early stage breast cancer tumors. Some clones are missing from TCRdb's copy, which holds only in-frame ones; the method was immunoSEQ multiplex PCR. The sample records tens of thousands of clones, 80% to 95% being singletons. The sequenced sample was blood. The receptor source for this set is a person between 65 and 79 years old with breast cancer.

The chain uses TRBV4-1 and TRBJ1-6, with a tentative D call TRBD1 (6 bases). This CDR3 has 18 amino acids. The V gene's germline CDR1 is MGHRA and CDR2 YSYEKL. Trimming removed 0 bases from V and 7 bases from J, with 19 bases in between. This chain's CDR3 is CASSQEHNVGAINSPLHF. The CDR3 coding sequence is TGCGCCAGCAGCCAAGAGCACAATGTGGGGGCGATAAATTCACCCCTCCACTTT.

This rearrangement joins TRBV29-1 to TRBJ2-3, with a weak D call TRBD2 (5 bases). Between the trimmed V and J ends, which lost 4 bases and 3 bases, there was a span of 17 bases. There are 15 residues in the CDR3. Germline assignment: CDR1 SQVTM and CDR2 ANQGSEA. The CDR3 DNA follows: TGCAGCGTTGGGAGAGGGAGCACCCGAACAGATACGCAGTATTTT. Translating gives CSVGRGSTRTDTQYF.

The V gene is TRBV20-1, the J gene TRBJ1-1; D is ambiguous. The CDR3 runs 11 residues. CDR1 and CDR2 from the germline V gene are DFQATT and SNEGSKA (reference sequence). The ends were cut back, 5 bases at V and 14 bases at J, with 18 bases in the middle. In DNA form, the CDR3 reads TGCAGTGCTCCCCTGCTGTCGGGGTCATTCTTT. Translation gives CSAPLLSGSFF.

The chain employs TRBV5-1 and TRBJ1-6; 9 nucleotides match TRBD1. J lost 6 bases, V lost 4 bases, and 5 bases had no gene match. The CDR3 runs to 15 residues. CDR1 is SGHRS, CDR2 YFSETQ, per germline. The CDR3 region has the DNA TGCGCCAGCAGCCCGGGACAGGGAGGTAATTCACCCCTCCACTTT. Protein sequence: CASSPGQGGNSPLHF.

This chain joins TRBV14 and TRBJ1-5; D remains unclear. Trimming took off 1 base at V and 3 bases at J, with 13 bases between the two ends. Germline CDR1 is SGHDN and CDR2 is FVKESK. This CDR3 contains 16 residues. CDR3 sequence (DNA): TGTGCCAGCAGCCAAGTTTACGGGAGGGCCAATCAGCCCCAGCATTTT. It translates to CASSQVYGRANQPQHF.

The chain couples TRBV5-6 to TRBJ2-3, with D possibly being TRBD1 (6 bases). CDR3 length: 15 residues. In germline, CDR1 is SGHDT, CDR2 YYEEEE. V shed 0 bases and J shed 3 bases, with 11 bases lying between them. The CDR3 DNA is TGTGCCAGCAGCTTGGCCCAGGGGATTACAGATACGCAGTATTTT. Translation gives CASSLAQGITDTQYF.

The chain links TRBV11-3 to TRBJ1-1; no clear D. V lost 5 bases, J lost 4 bases, and 11 bases lay in between. This CDR3 comprises 13 residues. Germline CDR1 SGHNT, CDR2 YENEEA. The CDR3 DNA is TGTGCCAGCAGCACCCGGGAGAGCACTGAAGCTTTCTTT. Its protein is CASSTRESTEAFF.

The rearrangement uses TRBV4-1 and TRBJ1-5; weak D call: TRBD1 (5 bases). V was trimmed by 1 base and J by 0 bases, leaving 16 bases between them. Per the germline V gene, CDR1 is MGHRA and CDR2 is YSYEKL. The CDR3 length is 18 residues. DNA for the CDR3: TGCGCCAGCAGCCAAGTTCGCCAGGGAACATATAGCAATCAGCCCCAGCATTTT. Amino acid sequence: CASSQVRQGTYSNQPQHF.

The chain's CDR3 is CASSIATGIGGYTF. CDR3 coding DNA: TGTGCCAGTAGTATAGCCACAGGGATCGGTGGCTACACCTTC. The V gene is TRBV19, the J gene TRBJ1-2; D is perhaps TRBD1 (6 bases). Deletions cut 1 base from V and 7 bases from J, with 13 bases between. Germline loops: CDR1 LNHDA, CDR2 SQIVND (reference sequence). There are 14 residues in the CDR3.

The rearrangement joins TRBV5-1 to TRBJ1-1; TRBD1 matches at 9 bases. From germline, CDR1 is SGHRS and CDR2 YFSETQ. Trimming at V came to 3 bases and at J to 0 bases, leaving 6 bases not matched to a gene. The CDR3 runs to 16 residues. CDR3 in DNA: TGCGCCAGCAGCTCCCGGACAGGGGATGTGAACACTGAAGCTTTCTTT. Translation: CASSSRTGDVNTEAFF.

The rearrangement joins TRBV11-2 to TRBJ1-1; the D gene is possibly TRBD1 (5 bases). Germline loops: CDR1 SGHAT, CDR2 FQNNGV. This CDR3 has 13 amino acids. Trimming shortened V by 9 bases and J by 3 bases, and 14 bases separated the two germline ends. This CDR3 reads CASGRQRDTEAFF. In nucleotides, the CDR3 is TGTGCCAGTGGGCGACAGCGGGACACTGAAGCTTTCTTT.

This chain uses TRBV5-1 with TRBJ2-5; no firm D call. CDR1 SGHRS and CDR2 YFSETQ come from the germline V gene. The CDR3 covers 11 residues. Trimming shortened V by 0 bases and J by 5 bases, and 2 bases separated the two germline ends. Written as DNA, the CDR3 is TGCGCCAGCAGCTTGGCGGAGACCCAGTACTTC. Protein: CASSLAETQYF.

The chain combines TRBV2 with TRBJ2-1, with 10 nucleotides matching TRBD1. With V trimmed by 8 bases and J by 2 bases, 6 bases remained unmatched. The CDR3 totals 15 residues. Germline V gene sequence: CDR1 SNHLY, CDR2 FYNNEI. The DNA of the CDR3 is TGTGCCAGCCACCCTGGGACAGGGGCCTACAATGAGCAGTTCTTC. This translates into CASHPGTGAYNEQFF.

V and J are TRBV6-5 and TRBJ2-7, with 9 bases that match TRBD1. The CDR3 runs to 14 residues. Germline CDR1 reads MNHEY; CDR2 reads SVGAGI. V was clipped by 6 bases and J by 5 bases; unmatched bases: 8. The CDR3 loop is CASSGTGRSDEQYF. In DNA form, the CDR3 reads TGTGCCAGCAGCGGGACAGGGCGAAGTGACGAGCAGTACTTC.

This chain joins TRBV23-1 and TRBJ1-1; TRBD1 aligns across 11 bases. TRBV23-1 qualifies as an ORF whose function is uncertain. V shed 2 bases and J 2 bases; nucleotides not matched to a gene: 7. This CDR3 is built from 17 residues. This CDR3 reads CASSQLKGQGENTEAFF. The CDR3 nucleotides read TGCGCCAGCAGTCAACTTAAGGGACAGGGGGAAAACACTGAAGCTTTCTTT.

The chain couples TRBV18 to TRBJ1-2; the match to TRBD1 covers 7 bases. There are 13 residues in the CDR3. Germline V gene sequence: CDR1 KGHSH, CDR2 LQKENI. The V and J ends lost 2 bases and 5 bases, in that order; junction bases with no gene match: 2. CDR3 protein: CASSPNRGYGYTF. The DNA for the CDR3 is TGTGCCAGCTCACCAAACAGGGGATATGGCTACACCTTC.

V usage is TRBV11-2 and J usage is TRBJ2-7; a possible D gene is TRBD2 (5 bases). The germline V and J ends were trimmed by 3 bases and 2 bases, with 11 bases remaining between them. The CDR3 runs 14 residues. Germline V CDR1 and CDR2: SGHAT, FQNNGV. The CDR3 loop is CASSLRVQAYEQYF. The DNA of the CDR3 is TGTGCCAGCAGCTTGAGGGTCCAAGCCTACGAGCAGTACTTC.